This T cell receptor (beta chain) was sequenced during a study of blood T cell repertoires in COVID-19 (dated by TCRdb to the early 2020s). Concerning the study at large: Samples from collaborators originated in the United States, Italy and Spain and spanned both the acute and convalescent phases of COVID-19. The prospective study material was composed of cDNA or gDNA derived from T cells, B-cell-depleted T cells, or PBMCs. Subjects who had been exposed to COVID-19, were actively infected with it, or had recovered from it provided the deeply sampled blood TCRbeta repertoires that made up the dataset. The repertoires were made available in a free public database intended to serve as a resource for research on the immune response to SARS-CoV-2. Samples came from the ongoing ImmuneRACE study (first 160 participants) plus 1,254 subjects from 6 global collaborators. Sample metadata almost always included a de-identified subject ID, COVID-19 status, age in years and sex. Where HLA class I and class II types were available, the types were taken from metadata supplied by the sample provider, not from assay-based typing.

What the research found in general, with its limitations: Clinical and demographic metadata were provided uncurated, with the amount varying by source and participant.

Collaborating institutions collected whole blood in K2EDTA tubes following their own protocols. For TCRbeta analysis, collaborators shipped samples in one of three forms: frozen whole blood, isolated PBMCs, or DNA extracted from either of those sample types. In the case of this clone: The specificity of this receptor is unknown. Base-call qualities are not available, and no considerably larger clone is one nucleotide away.

The immunoSEQ Assay, a bias-controlled multiplex PCR, was used to amplify TCRbeta CDR3 regions from genomic DNA. The authors processed their data as follows. The number of nucleated cells in each sample was estimated by amplification of reference gene primers within the assay. To quantify the absolute abundance of each unique TCRbeta CDR3 rearrangement, sequence reads were collapsed and filtered. For each sample, productive Simpson clonality was calculated as the square root of Simpson's diversity index across productive rearrangements. Sourced from immuneACCESS, this table was stored by TCRdb with only in-frame sequences that have V and J called. A share of the clones is absent; for the studies checked, an unresolved V gene accounts for under half, and the remainder has no known explanation. From that table come the V and J calls and clone size; the DNA was used to work out D and trimming. Within this sample are about 33,000 clones, with more than 70% of them counted one time only. The top ten hold roughly 7% of the sample.

The CDR3 spans 19 residues, from the cysteine through the phenylalanine. The retained sequence is limited to the CDR3, 57 bases, with the frame set at the first base. V lost 6 bases and J lost 4 bases, and the count of bases not matched to a germline gene is 13. The germline V gene gives CDR1 as MRHNA and CDR2 as SNTAGT. The receptor's source is a human donor in a cohort sampled during active COVID-19. Sequencing was carried out using peripheral blood. The chain uses TRBV6-4 and TRBJ2-3; a stretch of 16 junction bases matches TRBD2. The CDR3 has the sequence CASSGTSGRAWGCADTQYF. The bases are TGTGCCAGCAGCGGGACTAGCGGGAGGGCCTGGGGTTGCGCAGATACGCAGTATTTT.